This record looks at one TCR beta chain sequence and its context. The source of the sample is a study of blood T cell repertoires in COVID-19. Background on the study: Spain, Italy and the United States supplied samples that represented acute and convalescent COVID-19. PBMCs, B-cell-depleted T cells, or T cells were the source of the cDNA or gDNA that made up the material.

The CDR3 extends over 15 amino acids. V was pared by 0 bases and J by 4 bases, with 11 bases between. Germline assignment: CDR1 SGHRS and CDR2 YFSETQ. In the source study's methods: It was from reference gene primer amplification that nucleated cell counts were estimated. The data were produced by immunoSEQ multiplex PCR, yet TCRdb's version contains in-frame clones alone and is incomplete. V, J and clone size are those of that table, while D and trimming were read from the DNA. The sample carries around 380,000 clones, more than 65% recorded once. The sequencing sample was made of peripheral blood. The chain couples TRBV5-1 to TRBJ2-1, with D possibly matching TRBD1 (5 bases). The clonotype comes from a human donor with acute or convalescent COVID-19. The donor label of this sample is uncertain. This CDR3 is CASSLGGTEYNEQFF. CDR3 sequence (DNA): TGCGCCAGCAGCTTGGGGGGCACAGAGTACAATGAGCAGTTCTTC.